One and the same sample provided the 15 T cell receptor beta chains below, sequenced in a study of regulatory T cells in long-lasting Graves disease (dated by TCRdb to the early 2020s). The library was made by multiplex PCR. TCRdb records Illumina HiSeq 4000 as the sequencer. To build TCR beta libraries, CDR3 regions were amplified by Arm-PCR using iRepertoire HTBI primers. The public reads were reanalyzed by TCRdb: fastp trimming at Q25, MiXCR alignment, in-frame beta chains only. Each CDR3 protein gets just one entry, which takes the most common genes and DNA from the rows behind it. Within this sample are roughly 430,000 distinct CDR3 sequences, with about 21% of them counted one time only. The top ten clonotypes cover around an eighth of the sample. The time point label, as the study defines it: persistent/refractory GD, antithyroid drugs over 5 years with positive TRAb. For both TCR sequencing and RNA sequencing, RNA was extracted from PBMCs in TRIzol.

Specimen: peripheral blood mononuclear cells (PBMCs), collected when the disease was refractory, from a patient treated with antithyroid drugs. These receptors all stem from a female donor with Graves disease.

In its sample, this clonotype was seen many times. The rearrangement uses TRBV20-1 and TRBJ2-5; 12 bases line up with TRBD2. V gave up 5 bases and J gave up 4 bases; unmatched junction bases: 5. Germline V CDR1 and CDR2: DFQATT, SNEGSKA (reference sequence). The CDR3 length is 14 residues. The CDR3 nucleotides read TGCAGTGCTTGGACTAGCGGGATAGGAGAGACCCAGTACTTC. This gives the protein CSAWTSGIGETQYF.

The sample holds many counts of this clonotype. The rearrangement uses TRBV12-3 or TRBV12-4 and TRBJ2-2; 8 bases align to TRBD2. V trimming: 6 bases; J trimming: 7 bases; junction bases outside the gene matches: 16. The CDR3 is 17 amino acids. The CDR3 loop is CASSLRAGVVVGGELFF. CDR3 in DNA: TGTGCCAGCAGCCTGCGAGCGGGAGTGGTCGTCGGCGGGGAGCTGTTTTTT.

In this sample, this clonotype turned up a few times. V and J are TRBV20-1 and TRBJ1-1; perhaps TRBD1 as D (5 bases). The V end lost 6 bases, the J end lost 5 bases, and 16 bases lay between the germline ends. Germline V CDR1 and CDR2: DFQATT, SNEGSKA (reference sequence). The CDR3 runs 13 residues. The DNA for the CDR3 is TGCAGTGCCCCCCGTGGGGGACGGACTGAAGCTTTCTTT. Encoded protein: CSAPRGGRTEAFF.

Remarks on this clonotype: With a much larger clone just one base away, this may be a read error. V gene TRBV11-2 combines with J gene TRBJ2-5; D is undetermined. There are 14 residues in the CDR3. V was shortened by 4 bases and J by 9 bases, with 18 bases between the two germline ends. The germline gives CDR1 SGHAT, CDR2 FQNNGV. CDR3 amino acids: CASSSGPLFEAQYF. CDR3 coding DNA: TGTGCCAGCAGCTCCGGGCCTCTTTTCGAGGCCCAGTACTTC.

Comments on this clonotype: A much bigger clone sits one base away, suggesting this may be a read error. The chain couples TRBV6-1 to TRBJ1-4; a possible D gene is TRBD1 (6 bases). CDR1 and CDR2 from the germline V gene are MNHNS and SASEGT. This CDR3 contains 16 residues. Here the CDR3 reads CAGSPRGGAANEKLFF. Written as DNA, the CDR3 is TGTGCCGGCAGTCCCAGGGGCGGGGCTGCTAATGAAAAACTGTTTTTT.

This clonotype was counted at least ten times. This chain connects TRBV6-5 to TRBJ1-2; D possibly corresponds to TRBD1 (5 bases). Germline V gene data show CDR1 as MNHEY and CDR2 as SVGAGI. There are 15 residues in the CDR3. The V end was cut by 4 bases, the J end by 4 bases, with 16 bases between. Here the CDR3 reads CASSWDGRNLYGYTF. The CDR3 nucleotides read TGTGCCAGCAGTTGGGACGGCCGCAACCTCTATGGCTACACCTTC.

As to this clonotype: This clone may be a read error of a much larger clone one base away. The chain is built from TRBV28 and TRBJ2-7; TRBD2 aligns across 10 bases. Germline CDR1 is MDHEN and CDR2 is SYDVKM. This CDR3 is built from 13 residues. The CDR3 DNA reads TGTGTCAGCAGACCAGCGGGAGGGGGTGAGCAGTACTTC. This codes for CVSRPAGGGEQYF.

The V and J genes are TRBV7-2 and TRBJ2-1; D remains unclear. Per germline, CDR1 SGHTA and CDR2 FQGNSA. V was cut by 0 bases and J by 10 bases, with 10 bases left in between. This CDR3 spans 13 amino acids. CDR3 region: CASSLATPREQFF. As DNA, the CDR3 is TGTGCCAGCAGCTTAGCGACCCCGAGGGAGCAGTTCTTC.

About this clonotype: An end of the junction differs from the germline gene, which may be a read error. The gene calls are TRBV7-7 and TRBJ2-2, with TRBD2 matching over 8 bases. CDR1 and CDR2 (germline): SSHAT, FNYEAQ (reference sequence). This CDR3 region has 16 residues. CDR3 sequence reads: CASSPLREGLAGELFF. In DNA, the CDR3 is TGTGCTAGCAGCCCTCTCCGGGAGGGCCTTGCCGGGGAGCTGTTTTTT.

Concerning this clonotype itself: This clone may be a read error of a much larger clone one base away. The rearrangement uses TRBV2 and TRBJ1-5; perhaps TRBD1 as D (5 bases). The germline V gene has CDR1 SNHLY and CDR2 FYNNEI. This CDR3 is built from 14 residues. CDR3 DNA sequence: TGTGCCGGCAGTGGGCCGGGGAGGGGTCAGCCCCAGCATTTT. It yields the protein CAGSGPGRGQPQHF. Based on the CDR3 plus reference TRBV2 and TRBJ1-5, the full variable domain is EPEVTQTPSHQVTQMGQEVILRCVPISNHLYFYWYRQILGQKVEFLVSFYNNEISEKSEIFDDQFSVERPDGSNFTLKIRSTKLEDSAMYFCAGSGPGRGQPQHFGDGTRLSIL.

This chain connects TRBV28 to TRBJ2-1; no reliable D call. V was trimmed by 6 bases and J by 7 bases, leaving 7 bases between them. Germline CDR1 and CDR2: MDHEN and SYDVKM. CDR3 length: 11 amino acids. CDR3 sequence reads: CASRSRNEQFF. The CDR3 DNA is TGTGCCAGCAGGTCGCGGAATGAGCAGTTCTTC. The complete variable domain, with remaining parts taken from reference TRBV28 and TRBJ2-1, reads DVKVTQSSRYLVKRTGEKVFLECVQDMDHENMFWYRQDPGLGLRLIYFSYDVKMKEKGDIPEGYSVSREKKERFSLILESASTNQTSMYLCASRSRNEQFFGPGTRLTVL.

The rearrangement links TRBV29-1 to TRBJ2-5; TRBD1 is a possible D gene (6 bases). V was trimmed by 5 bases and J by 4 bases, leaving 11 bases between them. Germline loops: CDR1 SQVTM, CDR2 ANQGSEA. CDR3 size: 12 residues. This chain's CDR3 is CSVRSGVETQYF. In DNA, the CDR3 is TGCAGCGTTCGGTCAGGGGTAGAGACCCAGTACTTC. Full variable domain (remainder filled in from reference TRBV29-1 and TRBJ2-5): SAVISQKPSRDICQRGTSLTIQCQVDSQVTMMFWYRQQPGQSLTLIATANQGSEATYESGFVIDKFPISRPNLTFSTLTVSNMSPEDSSIYLCSVRSGVETQYFGPGTRLLVL.

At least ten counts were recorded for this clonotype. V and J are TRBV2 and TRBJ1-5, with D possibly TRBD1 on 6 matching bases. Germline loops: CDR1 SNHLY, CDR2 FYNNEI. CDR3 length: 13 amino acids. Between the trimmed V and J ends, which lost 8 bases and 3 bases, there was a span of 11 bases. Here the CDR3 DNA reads TGTGCCAGCTCCAGGGGAGACAATCAGCCCCAGCATTTT. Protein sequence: CASSRGDNQPQHF.

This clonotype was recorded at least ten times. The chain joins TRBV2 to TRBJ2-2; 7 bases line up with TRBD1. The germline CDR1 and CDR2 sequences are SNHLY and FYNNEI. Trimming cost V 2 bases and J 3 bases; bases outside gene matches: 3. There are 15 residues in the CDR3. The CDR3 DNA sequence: TGTGCCAGCAGTGAACACAGGGGTGACACCGGGGAGCTGTTTTTT. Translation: CASSEHRGDTGELFF. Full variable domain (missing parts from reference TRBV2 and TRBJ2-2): EPEVTQTPSHQVTQMGQEVILRCVPISNHLYFYWYRQILGQKVEFLVSFYNNEISEKSEIFDDQFSVERPDGSNFTLKIRSTKLEDSAMYFCASSEHRGDTGELFFGEGSRLTVL.

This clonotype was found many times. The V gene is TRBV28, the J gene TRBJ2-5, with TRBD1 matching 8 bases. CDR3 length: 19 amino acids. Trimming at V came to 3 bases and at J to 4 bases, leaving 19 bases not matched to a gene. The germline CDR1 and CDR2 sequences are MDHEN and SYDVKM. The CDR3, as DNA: TGTGCCAGCAGTTTCTTCCTAGACTCGGACAGGGTGGGAGGAGAGACCCAGTACTTC. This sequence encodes CASSFFLDSDRVGGETQYF.